These T cell receptor beta chains were read from a single sample in a study of cytomegalovirus exposure and HLA in healthy donors. Produced via immunoSEQ multiplex PCR; TCRdb's table is partial and in-frame only. The sample holds fewer than 85,000 clones; 65% to 80% are singletons and the top ten take roughly 10%. Sequencing was performed on PBMCs. These receptors all stem from a woman aged 40 to 50 in good health and CMV-seropositive. The CDR3 runs from the conserved cysteine through the conserved F or W. The D gene is left open where the match is weak. The size of a clone is reported for some rows only, either as once, few or many, or as a class for expanded clones.

abundance,d_gene,v_gene,j_gene,CDR3nt,CDR3aa
.,TRBD1,TRBV29-1,TRBJ2-2,TGCAGCGTAGGGTGGACAGGGGGGGCCGGGGAGCTGTTTTTT,CSVGWTGGAGELFF
.,.,TRBV25-1,TRBJ2-3,TGTGCCAGCAGACCCTCGGGGTCAGATACGCAGTATTTT,CASRPSGSDTQYF
.,.,TRBV14,TRBJ1-2,TGTGCCAGCAGCCAAGGGACATCATTGGGTGGCTACACCTTC,CASSQGTSLGGYTF
.,TRBD1,TRBV27,TRBJ2-7,TGTGCCAGCAGTCCCGGGACAGTAACCTACGAGCAGTACTTC,CASSPGTVTYEQYF
.,TRBD2,TRBV5-1,TRBJ2-3,TGCGCCAGCAGCACAGGGACTAGCGGGTATAGCACAGATACGCAGTATTTT,CASSTGTSGYSTDTQYF
few,TRBD2,TRBV4-1,TRBJ2-1,TGCGCCAGCAGCCAGAGTCTAGCGGGAGGGTTCGATGAGCAGTTCTTC,CASSQSLAGGFDEQFF
few,.,TRBV29-1,TRBJ2-3,TGCAGCGTTACAGGGATTTTGACAGATACGCAGTATTTT,CSVTGILTDTQYF
.,.,TRBV18,TRBJ1-5,TGTGCCAGCTCACCAGGACAGTTGATCAGCCCCCAGCATTTT,CASSPGQLISPQHF
.,TRBD1,TRBV27,TRBJ1-4,TGTGCCAGCAGCCCAAGGCTACAGGGGTTGAATGAAAAACTGTTTTTT,CASSPRLQGLNEKLFF
.,.,TRBV6-5,TRBJ1-2,TGTGCCAGCAGTTACTCGATGGACAGTTACTATGGCTACACCTTC,CASSYSMDSYYGYTF
.,.,TRBV15,TRBJ1-2,TGTGCCACCAGCAGAACAGGGAATCGTGATGGCTACCCCTTC,CATSRTGNRDGYPF
.,.,TRBV6-1,TRBJ1-6,TGTGCCAGCAGTGAATTTATCACAACAAATTCACCCCTCCACTTT,CASSEFITTNSPLHF
.,TRBD1,TRBV2,TRBJ1-4,TGTGCCAGCAGCCCAGAGGGGACAGGGGGGGAAAAACTGTTTTTT,CASSPEGTGGEKLFF
.,.,TRBV2,TRBJ1-1,TGTGCCAGCAGTGAACAGGGGTTAGGGAACACTGAAGCTTTCTTT,CASSEQGLGNTEAFF
few,TRBD1,TRBV5-1,TRBJ1-2,TGCGCCAGCAGCTCCGGGACAGACTATGGCTACACCTTC,CASSSGTDYGYTF
few,.,TRBV11-2,TRBJ1-1,TGTGCCAGCACCCTAACGGGGAGGACTGAAGCTTTCTTT,CASTLTGRTEAFF
.,.,TRBV2,TRBJ2-5,TGTGCCAGCAGTGGGACTCTCGGGACCCAGTACTTC,CASSGTLGTQYF
few,.,TRBV6-6,TRBJ1-1,TGTGCCAGCCGGGGGGGCATGAACACTGAAGCTTTCTTT,CASRGGMNTEAFF
.,TRBD2,TRBV2,TRBJ2-2,TGTGCCAGCAGTGAATGGGCGGGAGTCACCGGGGAGCTGTTTTTT,CASSEWAGVTGELFF
few,.,TRBV4-3,TRBJ1-2,TGCGCCAGCAGCCAAGAATTGGTTAGTGGCTATGGCTACACCTTC,CASSQELVSGYGYTF
once,TRBD1,TRBV7-2,TRBJ2-1,TGTGCCAGCACCCGACAGGGGGAAATCAATGAGCAGTTCTTC,CASTRQGEINEQFF
.,TRBD2,TRBV30,TRBJ2-7,TGTGCCTGGAGGGTAGGGACCTCTAGCGGCTTCCACTACGAGCAGTACTTC,CAWRVGTSSGFHYEQYF
.,.,TRBV29-1,TRBJ1-1,TGCAGCGTTTGGGGGCTGACTGAAGCTTTCTTT,CSVWGLTEAFF
.,.,TRBV30,TRBJ1-1,TGTGCCTGGAGCTTGACAGGAACCCTAAACACTGAAGCTTTCTTT,CAWSLTGTLNTEAFF
.,TRBD1,TRBV6-4,TRBJ2-1,TGTGCCAGCAGTGACGATGGACAGGGAGGCAATGAGCAGTTCTTC,CASSDDGQGGNEQFF
.,TRBD2,TRBV30,TRBJ2-1,TGTGCCTGGAGTGACCGACTAGCCAAGGGGCAGTTCTTC,CAWSDRLAKGQFF
.,TRBD2,TRBV7-2,TRBJ2-3,TGTGCCAGCAGCTTCCCCGGGACTAGCGGGTCAGATACGCAGTATTTT,CASSFPGTSGSDTQYF
.,.,TRBV27,TRBJ2-3,TGTGCCAGCAGTTTTAGGGGGTACACAGATACGCAGTATTTT,CASSFRGYTDTQYF
.,TRBD2,TRBV6-5,TRBJ2-1,TGTGCCAGCAGTTACCCGGGGGGCAATGAGCAGTTCTTC,CASSYPGGNEQFF
.,TRBD2,TRBV11-2,TRBJ2-7,TGTGCCAGCAGCATCCAAATGAGGCTGGCGGGGGCCTACGAGCAGTACTTC,CASSIQMRLAGAYEQYF
.,.,TRBV27,TRBJ1-2,TGTGCCAGCAGTTTATCGATAGGGGGTGGCTACACCTTC,CASSLSIGGGYTF
.,.,TRBV19,TRBJ1-1,TGTGCCAGTAGTAGAGGACAGCTGAACACTGAAGCTTTCTTT,CASSRGQLNTEAFF
.,.,TRBV7-6,TRBJ2-7,TGTGCCAGCAGCTCGTTCGGACAAACCTACGAGCAGTACTTC,CASSSFGQTYEQYF
.,.,TRBV2,TRBJ1-4,TGTGCCAGCACCAGAACTAATGAAAAACTGTTTTTT,CASTRTNEKLFF
.,.,TRBV5-5,TRBJ2-7,TGTGCCAGCAGGGGCCAGGACTCTTACGAGCAGTACTTC,CASRGQDSYEQYF
.,.,TRBV5-1,TRBJ2-1,TGCGCCAGCAGCCAGCAGGCGGGGCCGGAGAGTGAGCAGTTCTTC,CASSQQAGPESEQFF
few,.,TRBV27,TRBJ1-1,TGTGCCAGCAGTGCCGTCGGGAGGAACACTGAAGCTTTCTTT,CASSAVGRNTEAFF
.,.,TRBV11-2,TRBJ2-2,TGTGCCAGCAGCTTAGACTACGGGGAGCTGTTTTTT,CASSLDYGELFF
.,TRBD1,TRBV28,TRBJ2-2,TGTGCCAGCACGGGACAGGGAACCGTCGGGGAGCTGTTTTTT,CASTGQGTVGELFF
.,TRBD1,TRBV5-1,TRBJ1-2,TGCGCCAGCAGCCCGAGACAGGGTTTTGCCAACTATGGCTACACCTTC,CASSPRQGFANYGYTF
.,TRBD1,TRBV11-3,TRBJ2-5,TGTGCCAGCAGCTTTGGACAGGGCGGACAAGAGACCCAGTACTTC,CASSFGQGGQETQYF
.,.,TRBV5-1,TRBJ2-6,TGCGCCAGCAGCTCGACACAGGGGGACTACTCTGGGGCCAACGTCCTGACTTTC,CASSSTQGDYSGANVLTF
.,.,TRBV6-4,TRBJ1-4,TGTGCCAGCAGTGACAGGGGTCAGGGGATCGAAAAACTGTTTTTT,CASSDRGQGIEKLFF
.,.,TRBV9,TRBJ2-5,TGTGCCAGCAGCGTAGGGTTGGAGGAGACCCAGTACTTC,CASSVGLEETQYF
.,.,TRBV18,TRBJ1-1,TGTGCCAGCTCAGCCGGTCAGAACACTGAAGCTTTCTTT,CASSAGQNTEAFF
.,.,TRBV27,TRBJ2-3,TGTGCCAGCAGTCCCCCTAGGACTGGGTATCTGGATACGCAGTATTTT,CASSPPRTGYLDTQYF
once,TRBD1,TRBV6-1,TRBJ2-5,TGTGCCAGCAGTGAAGCTCGGACAGGGGGGAGGGAGACCCAGTACTTC,CASSEARTGGRETQYF
few,TRBD1,TRBV5-8,TRBJ2-2,TGTGCCAGCAGCCTTGACAGGGGGCGTATCGGGGAGCTGTTTTTT,CASSLDRGRIGELFF
.,.,TRBV28,TRBJ2-3,TGTGCCAGCAGGGACTTCACTAGCACAGATACGCAGTATTTT,CASRDFTSTDTQYF
.,TRBD2,TRBV27,TRBJ2-5,TGTGCCAGCAGTTTGAGCCTAGCGGGAGTAGAGACCCAGTACTTC,CASSLSLAGVETQYF